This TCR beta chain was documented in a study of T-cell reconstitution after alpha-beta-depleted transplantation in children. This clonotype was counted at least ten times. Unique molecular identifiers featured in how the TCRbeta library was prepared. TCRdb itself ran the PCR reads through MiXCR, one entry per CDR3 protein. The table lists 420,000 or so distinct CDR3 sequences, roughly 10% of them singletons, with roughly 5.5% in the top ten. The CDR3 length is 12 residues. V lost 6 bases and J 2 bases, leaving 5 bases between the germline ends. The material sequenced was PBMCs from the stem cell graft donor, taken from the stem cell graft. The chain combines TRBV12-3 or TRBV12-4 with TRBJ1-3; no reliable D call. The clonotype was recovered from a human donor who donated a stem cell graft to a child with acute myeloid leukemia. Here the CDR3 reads CASSSPGNTIYF. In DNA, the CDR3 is TGTGCCAGCAGCTCCCCTGGAAACACCATATATTTT.